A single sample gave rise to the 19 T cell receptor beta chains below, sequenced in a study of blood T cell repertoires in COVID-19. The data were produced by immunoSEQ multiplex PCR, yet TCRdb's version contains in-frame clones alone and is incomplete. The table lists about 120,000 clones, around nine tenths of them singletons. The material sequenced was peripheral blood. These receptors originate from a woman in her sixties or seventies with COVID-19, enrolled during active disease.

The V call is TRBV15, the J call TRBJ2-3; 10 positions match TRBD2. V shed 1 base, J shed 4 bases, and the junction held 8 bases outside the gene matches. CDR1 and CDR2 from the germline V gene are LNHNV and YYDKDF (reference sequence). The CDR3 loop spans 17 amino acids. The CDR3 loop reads CATSRGLAGAQADTQYF. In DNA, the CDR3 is TGTGCCACCAGCAGAGGGCTAGCGGGGGCCCAGGCAGATACGCAGTATTTT.

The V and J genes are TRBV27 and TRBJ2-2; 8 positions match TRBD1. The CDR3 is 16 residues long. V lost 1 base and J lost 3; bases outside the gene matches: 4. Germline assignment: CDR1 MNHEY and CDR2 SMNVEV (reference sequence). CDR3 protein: CASSLFGQGDTGELFF. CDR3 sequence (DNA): TGTGCCAGCAGTTTATTTGGACAGGGAGACACCGGGGAGCTGTTTTTT.

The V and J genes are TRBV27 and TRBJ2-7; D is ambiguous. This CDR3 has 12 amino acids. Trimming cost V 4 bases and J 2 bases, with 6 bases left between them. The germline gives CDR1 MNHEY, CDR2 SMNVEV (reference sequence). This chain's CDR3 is CASSSRAYEQYF. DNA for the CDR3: TGTGCCAGCAGTTCCCGAGCCTACGAGCAGTACTTC.

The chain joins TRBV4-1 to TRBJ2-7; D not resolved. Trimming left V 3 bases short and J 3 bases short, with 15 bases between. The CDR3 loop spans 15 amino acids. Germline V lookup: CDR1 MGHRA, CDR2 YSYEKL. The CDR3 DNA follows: TGCGCCAGCAGCCAGACGATGACTTTGGTCTACGAGCAGTACTTC. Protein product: CASSQTMTLVYEQYF.

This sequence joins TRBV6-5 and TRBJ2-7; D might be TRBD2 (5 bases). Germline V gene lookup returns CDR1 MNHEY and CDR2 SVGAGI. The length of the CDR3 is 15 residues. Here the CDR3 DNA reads TGTGCGACGGGAAGCACCAAGAGGGAAGTCTACGAGCAGTACTTC. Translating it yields CATGSTKREVYEQYF.

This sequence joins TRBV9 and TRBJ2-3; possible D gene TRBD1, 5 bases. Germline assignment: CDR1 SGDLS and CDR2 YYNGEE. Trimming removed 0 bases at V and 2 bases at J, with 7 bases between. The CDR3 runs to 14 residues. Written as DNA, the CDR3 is TGTGCCAGCAGCGTAGGGGGCCTCACAGATACGCAGTATTTT. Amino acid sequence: CASSVGGLTDTQYF.

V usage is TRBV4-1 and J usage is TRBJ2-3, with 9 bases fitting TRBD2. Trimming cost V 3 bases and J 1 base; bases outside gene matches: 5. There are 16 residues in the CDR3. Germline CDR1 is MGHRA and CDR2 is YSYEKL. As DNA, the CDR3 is TGCGCCAGCAGCCAGCTAGAGCGGGGGGGCACAGATACGCAGTATTTT. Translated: CASSQLERGGTDTQYF.

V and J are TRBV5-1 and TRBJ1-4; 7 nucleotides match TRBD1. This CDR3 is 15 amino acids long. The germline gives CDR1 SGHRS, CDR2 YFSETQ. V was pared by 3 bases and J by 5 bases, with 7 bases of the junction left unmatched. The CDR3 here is CASSSTGTDNEKLFF. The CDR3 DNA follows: TGCGCCAGCAGCTCTACGGGGACAGACAATGAAAAACTGTTTTTT. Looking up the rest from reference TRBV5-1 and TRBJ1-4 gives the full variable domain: KAGVTQTPRYLIKTRGQQVTLSCSPISGHRSVSWYQQTPGQGLQFLFEYFSETQRNKGNFPGRFSGRQFSNSRSEMNVSTLELGDSALYLCASSSTGTDNEKLFFGSGTQLSVL.

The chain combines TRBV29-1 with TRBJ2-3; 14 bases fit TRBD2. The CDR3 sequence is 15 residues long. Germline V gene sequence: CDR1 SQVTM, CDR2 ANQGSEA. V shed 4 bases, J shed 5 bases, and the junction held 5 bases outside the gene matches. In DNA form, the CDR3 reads TGCAGCGTTGCTGGACTAGCGGGGGGCCTAGATACGCAGTATTTT. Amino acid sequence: CSVAGLAGGLDTQYF.

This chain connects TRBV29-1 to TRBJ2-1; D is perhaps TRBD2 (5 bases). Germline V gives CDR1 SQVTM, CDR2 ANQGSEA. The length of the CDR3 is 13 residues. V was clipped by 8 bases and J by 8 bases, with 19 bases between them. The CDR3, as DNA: TGCAGCAGCGGTGATTTTTTGGACTATGAGCAGTTCTTC. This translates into CSSGDFLDYEQFF.

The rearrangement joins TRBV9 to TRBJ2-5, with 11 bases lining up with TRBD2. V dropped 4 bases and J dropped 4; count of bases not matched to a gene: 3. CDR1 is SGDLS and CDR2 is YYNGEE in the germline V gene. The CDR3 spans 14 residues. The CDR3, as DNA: TGTGCCAGCAGCTTTAGCGGGGGGGGAGAGACCCAGTACTTC. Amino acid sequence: CASSFSGGGETQYF.

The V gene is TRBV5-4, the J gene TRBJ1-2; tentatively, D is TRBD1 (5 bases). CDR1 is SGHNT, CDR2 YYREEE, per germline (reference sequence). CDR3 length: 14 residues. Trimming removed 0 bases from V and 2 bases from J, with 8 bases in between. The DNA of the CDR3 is TGTGCCAGCAGCTTGGGACAGCTGAACTATGGCTACACCTTC. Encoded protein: CASSLGQLNYGYTF.

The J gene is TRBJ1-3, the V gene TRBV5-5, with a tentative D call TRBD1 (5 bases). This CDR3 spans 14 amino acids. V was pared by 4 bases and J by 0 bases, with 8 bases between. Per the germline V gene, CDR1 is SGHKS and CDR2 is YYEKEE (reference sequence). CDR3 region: CASSPGGSGNTIYF. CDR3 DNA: TGTGCCAGCAGCCCGGGGGGCTCTGGAAACACCATATATTTT. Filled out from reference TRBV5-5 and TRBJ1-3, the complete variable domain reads DAGVTQSPTHLIKTRGQQVTLRCSPISGHKSVSWYQQVLGQGPQFIFQYYEKEERGRGNFPDRFSARQFPNYSSELNVNALLLGDSALYLCASSPGGSGNTIYFGEGSWLTVV.

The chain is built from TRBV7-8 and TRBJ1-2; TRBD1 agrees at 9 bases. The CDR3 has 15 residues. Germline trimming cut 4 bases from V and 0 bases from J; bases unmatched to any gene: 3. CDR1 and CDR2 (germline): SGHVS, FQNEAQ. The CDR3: CASSSQGATNYGYTF. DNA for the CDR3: TGTGCCAGCAGCTCACAGGGGGCTACTAACTATGGCTACACCTTC.

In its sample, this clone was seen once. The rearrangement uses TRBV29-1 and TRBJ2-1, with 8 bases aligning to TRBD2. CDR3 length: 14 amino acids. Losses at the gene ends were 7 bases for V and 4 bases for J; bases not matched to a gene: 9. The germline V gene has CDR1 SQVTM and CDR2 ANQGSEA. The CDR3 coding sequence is TGCAGCGGGCGGGTCCTAGCGGGTTACAATGAGCAGTTCTTC. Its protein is CSGRVLAGYNEQFF.

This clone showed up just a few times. The CDR3 reads CASSASGTGGNEQYF. As DNA, the CDR3 is TGTGCCAGCAGTGCTTCCGGGACAGGGGGCAACGAGCAGTACTTC. The chain recombines TRBV28 with TRBJ2-7, with 12 bases that match TRBD1. The germline CDR1 and CDR2 sequences are MDHEN and SYDVKM. This CDR3 has 15 amino acids. V trimming: 5 bases; J trimming: 5 bases; junction bases outside the gene matches: 7.

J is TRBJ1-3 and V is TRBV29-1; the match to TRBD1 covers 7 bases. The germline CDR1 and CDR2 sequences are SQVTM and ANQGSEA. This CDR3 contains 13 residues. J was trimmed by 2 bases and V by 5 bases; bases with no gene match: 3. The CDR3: CSVQGVTGNTIYF. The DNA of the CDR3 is TGCAGCGTTCAGGGGGTTACTGGAAACACCATATATTTT.

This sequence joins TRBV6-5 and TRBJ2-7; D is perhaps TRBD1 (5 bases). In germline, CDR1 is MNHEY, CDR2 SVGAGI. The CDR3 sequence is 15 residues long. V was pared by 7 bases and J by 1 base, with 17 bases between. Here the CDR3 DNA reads TGTGCCAGCACACACTCTACTCAGGGTTCCTACGAGCAGTACTTC. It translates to CASTHSTQGSYEQYF.

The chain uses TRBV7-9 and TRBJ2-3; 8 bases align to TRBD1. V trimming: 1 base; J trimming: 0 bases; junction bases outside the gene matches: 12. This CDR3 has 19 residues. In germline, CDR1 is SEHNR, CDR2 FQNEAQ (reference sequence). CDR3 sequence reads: CASSLDRGYRGASTDTQYF. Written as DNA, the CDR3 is TGTGCCAGCAGCTTAGACCGGGGATACAGGGGGGCTAGCACAGATACGCAGTATTTT.